This T cell receptor (beta chain) was profiled in a study of T cells in Graves' hyperthyroidism and ophthalmopathy. The investigators amplified TCR beta CDR3 regions from RNA transcripts. The study used the HTBI primer set for a first-round RT-PCR of the TCR CDR3. From the multiplex PCR reads, TCRdb called clonotypes with MiXCR, one entry per CDR3 protein. Here the sample spans around 600,000 distinct CDR3 sequences, about 14% being singletons. CDR1 and CDR2 (germline): MNHEY, SMNVEV (reference sequence). The CDR3 runs 15 residues. Trimming removed 6 bases at V and 3 bases at J, with 17 bases between.

The sample was blood. The chain couples TRBV27 to TRBJ1-2; D perhaps matches TRBD1 (6 bases). This clonotype originated in a woman aged 45-59 years with Graves' ophthalmopathy. The CDR3 nucleotides are TGTGCCAGCAGAAAGGACAGCGTCGATGACTATGGCTACACCTTC. This codes for CASRKDSVDDYGYTF.